This TCR beta chain comes out of a study of T-cell memory formation after mild COVID-19. The wider study: The TCR clusters were mostly specific to one donor. Notes on the study in general: Day 15 to 85 contracting clones showed balanced CD4/CD8; day 15 to 37 expanders favored CD4+. Mainly in CM and EM were contracting CD4+ clones; CD8+ were in EMRA.

A few counts support this clonotype. Its antigen is unknown. TCRdb processed the 5' RACE reads anew with MiXCR; each CDR3 protein has one entry. The profile shows fewer than 500,000 distinct CDR3 sequences, around a quarter of them singletons. The V end was cut by 4 bases, the J end by 1 base, with 26 bases between. The germline V gene has CDR1 SGHRS and CDR2 YFSETQ. The CDR3 has 19 amino acids. This chain connects TRBV5-1 to TRBJ1-1; maybe TRBD1 (5 bases). The sequence derives from an adult woman who had mild COVID-19 (a few samples of this study predate the infection). Cell type and time point are not known. Sequenced sample: PBMCs or a T cell subset sorted from them (not recorded which). The CDR3 coding sequence is TGCGCCAGCAGCCTTAGACCGAAAGGGGCCACTCAGAGGAACACTGAAGCTTTCTTT. This sequence encodes CASSLRPKGATQRNTEAFF.